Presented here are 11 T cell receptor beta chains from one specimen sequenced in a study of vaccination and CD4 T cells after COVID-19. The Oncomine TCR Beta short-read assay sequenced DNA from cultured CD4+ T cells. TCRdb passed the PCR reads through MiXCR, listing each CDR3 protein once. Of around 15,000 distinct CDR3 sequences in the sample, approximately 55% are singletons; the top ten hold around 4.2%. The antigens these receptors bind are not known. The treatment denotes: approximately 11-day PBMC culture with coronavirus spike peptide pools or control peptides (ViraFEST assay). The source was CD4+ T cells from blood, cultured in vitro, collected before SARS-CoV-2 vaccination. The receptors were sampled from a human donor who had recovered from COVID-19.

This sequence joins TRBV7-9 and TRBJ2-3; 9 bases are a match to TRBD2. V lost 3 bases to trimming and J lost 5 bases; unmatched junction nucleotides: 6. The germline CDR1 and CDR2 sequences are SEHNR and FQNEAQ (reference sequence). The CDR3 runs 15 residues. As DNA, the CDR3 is TGTGCCAGCAGCTTGGGCGGGGGGGCCGGAGATACGCAGTATTTT. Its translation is CASSLGGGAGDTQYF.

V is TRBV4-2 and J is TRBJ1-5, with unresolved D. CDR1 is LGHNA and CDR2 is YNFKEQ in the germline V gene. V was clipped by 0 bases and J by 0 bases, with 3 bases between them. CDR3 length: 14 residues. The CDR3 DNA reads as TGTGCCAGCAGCCAAGAGACTAGCAATCAGCCCCAGCATTTT. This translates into CASSQETSNQPQHF.

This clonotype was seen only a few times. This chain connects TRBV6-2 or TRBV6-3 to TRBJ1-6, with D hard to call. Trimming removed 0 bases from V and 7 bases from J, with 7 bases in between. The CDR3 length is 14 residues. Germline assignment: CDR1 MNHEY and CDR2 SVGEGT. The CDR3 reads CASSYSGGNSPLHF. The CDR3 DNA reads TGTGCCAGCAGTTACTCAGGCGGAAATTCACCCCTCCACTTT.

The CDR3 loop is CASSEDLNTEAFF. The CDR3 DNA is TGTGCCAGCAGTGAAGACCTGAACACTGAAGCTTTCTTT. This chain joins TRBV2 and TRBJ1-1; no clear D gene. V lost 1 base and J 0 bases, leaving 3 bases between the germline ends. This CDR3 contains 13 residues. The germline gives CDR1 SNHLY, CDR2 FYNNEI.

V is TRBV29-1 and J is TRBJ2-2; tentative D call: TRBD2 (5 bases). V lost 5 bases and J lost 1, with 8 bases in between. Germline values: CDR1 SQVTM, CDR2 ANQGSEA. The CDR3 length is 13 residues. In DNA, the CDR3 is TGCAGCGTTCGACGGGGGAACACCGGGGAGCTGTTTTTT. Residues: CSVRRGNTGELFF.

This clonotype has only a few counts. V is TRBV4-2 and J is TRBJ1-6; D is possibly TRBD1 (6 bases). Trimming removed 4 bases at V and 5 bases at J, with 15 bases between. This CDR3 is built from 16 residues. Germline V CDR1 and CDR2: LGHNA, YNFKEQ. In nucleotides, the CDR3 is TGTGCCAGCAGCCGGGAACAGGGTAACGATAATTCACCCCTCCACTTT. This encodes CASSREQGNDNSPLHF.

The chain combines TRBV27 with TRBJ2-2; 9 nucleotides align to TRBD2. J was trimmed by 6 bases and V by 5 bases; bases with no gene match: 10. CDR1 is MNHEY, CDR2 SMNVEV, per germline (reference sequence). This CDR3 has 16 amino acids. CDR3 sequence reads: CASSILAGISAGELFF. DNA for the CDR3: TGTGCCAGCAGTATCCTAGCGGGAATTTCGGCCGGGGAGCTGTTTTTT.

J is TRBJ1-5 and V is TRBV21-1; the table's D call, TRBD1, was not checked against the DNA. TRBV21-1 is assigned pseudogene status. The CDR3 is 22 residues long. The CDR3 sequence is CASSKYVKGASLVTDSNQPQHF. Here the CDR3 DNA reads TGTGCCAGCAGCAAGTACGTAAAGGGGGCTTCGCTGGTCACTGATAGCAATCAGCCCCAGCATTTT.

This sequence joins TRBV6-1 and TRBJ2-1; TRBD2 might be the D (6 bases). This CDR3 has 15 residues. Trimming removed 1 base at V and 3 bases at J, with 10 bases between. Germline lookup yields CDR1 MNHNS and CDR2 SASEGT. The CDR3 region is CASSEVGGIYNEQFF. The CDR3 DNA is TGTGCCAGCAGTGAAGTTGGGGGGATCTACAATGAGCAGTTCTTC.

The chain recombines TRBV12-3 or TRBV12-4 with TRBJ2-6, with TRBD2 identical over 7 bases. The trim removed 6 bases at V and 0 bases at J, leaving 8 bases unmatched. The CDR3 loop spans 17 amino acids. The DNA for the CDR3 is TGTGCCAGCAGCCAAGGGGAGGGGAGCTCTGGGGCCAACGTCCTGACTTTC. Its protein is CASSQGEGSSGANVLTF.

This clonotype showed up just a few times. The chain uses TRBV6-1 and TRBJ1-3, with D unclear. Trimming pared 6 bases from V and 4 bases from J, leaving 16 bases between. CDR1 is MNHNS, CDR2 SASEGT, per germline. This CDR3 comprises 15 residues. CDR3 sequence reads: CASSRDLLEGNTIYF. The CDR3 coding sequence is TGTGCCAGCAGCAGAGATCTGTTGGAAGGAAACACCATATATTTT.